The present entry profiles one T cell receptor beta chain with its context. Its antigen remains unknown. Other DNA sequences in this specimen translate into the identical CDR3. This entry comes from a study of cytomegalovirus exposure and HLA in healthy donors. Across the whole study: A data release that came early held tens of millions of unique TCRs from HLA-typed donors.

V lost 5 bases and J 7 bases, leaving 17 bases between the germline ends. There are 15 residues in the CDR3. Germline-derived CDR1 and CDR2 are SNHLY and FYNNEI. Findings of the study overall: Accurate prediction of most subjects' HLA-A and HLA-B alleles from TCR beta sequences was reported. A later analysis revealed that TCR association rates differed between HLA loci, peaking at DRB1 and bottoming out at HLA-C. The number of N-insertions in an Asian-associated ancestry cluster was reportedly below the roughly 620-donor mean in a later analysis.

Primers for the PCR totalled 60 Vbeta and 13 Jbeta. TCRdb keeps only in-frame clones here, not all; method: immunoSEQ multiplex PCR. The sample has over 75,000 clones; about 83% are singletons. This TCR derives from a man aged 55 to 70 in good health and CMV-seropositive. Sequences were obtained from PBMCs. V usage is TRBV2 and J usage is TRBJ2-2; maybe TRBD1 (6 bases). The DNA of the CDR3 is TGTGCCAGCAGTAAACAAAGCACAGGGATCGGGGAGCTGTTTTTT. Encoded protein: CASSKQSTGIGELFF.